What follows is one T cell receptor beta chain and its context. The germline CDR1 and CDR2 sequences are LNHDA and SQIVND (reference sequence). This CDR3 spans 13 amino acids. Trimming removed 6 bases from V and 8 bases from J, with 13 bases in between. This sample is part of a study of T cell responses to AZD1222 COVID-19 vaccine. Clones were read by immunoSEQ multiplex PCR, and TCRdb kept only the in-frame ones, dropping some. The sample records about 150,000 clones, roughly nine tenths being singletons. The chain carries TRBV19 and TRBJ1-4; a weak D match, TRBD1 (6 bases). The sample here was peripheral blood, taken on day 0 of AZD1222 vaccination. This receptor was obtained from an adult in good health. The DNA of the CDR3 is TGTGCCAGTAGGTCCCCCGGGGGCGAAAAACTGTTTTTT. Translating gives CASRSPGGEKLFF.